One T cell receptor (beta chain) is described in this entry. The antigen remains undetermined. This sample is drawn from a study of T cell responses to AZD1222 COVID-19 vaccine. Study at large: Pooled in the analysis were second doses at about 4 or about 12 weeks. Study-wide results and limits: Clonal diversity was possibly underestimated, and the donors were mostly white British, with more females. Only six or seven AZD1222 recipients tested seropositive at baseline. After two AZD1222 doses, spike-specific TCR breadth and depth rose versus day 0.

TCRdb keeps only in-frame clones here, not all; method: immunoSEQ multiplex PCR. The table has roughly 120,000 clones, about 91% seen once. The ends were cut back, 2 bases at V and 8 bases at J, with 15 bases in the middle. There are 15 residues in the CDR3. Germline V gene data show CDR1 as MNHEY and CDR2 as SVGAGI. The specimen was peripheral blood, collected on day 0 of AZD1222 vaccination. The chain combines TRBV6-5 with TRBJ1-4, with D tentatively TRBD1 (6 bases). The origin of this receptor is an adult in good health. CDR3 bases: TGTGCCAGCAGTTACGGGGGGGGCCGCGGAGAAAAACTGTTTTTT. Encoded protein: CASSYGGGRGEKLFF.